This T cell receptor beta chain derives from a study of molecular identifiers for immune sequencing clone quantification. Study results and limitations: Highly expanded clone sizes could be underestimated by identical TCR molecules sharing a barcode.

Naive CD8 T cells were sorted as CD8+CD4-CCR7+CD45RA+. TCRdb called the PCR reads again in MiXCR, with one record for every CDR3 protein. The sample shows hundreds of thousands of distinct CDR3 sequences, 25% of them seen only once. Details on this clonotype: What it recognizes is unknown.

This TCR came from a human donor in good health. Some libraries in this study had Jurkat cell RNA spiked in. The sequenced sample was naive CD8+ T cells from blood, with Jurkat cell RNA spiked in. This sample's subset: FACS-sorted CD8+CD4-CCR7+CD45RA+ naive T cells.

The CDR3 sequence: CASSVSRGTGANVLTF. CDR3 sequence (DNA): TGCGCCAGCAGTGTATCGCGGGGGACTGGGGCCAACGTCCTGACTTTC. The V gene is TRBV10-2, the J gene TRBJ2-6, with 7 bases fitting TRBD2. Trimming took 4 bases from V and 2 from J; bases not matched to a gene: 5. Germline V gene sequence: CDR1 WSHSY, CDR2 SAAADI. This CDR3 is built from 16 residues.